This record covers a single T cell receptor beta chain. Single viable CD3+CD4+CD8-CD45RO+ cells were sorted as the memory CD4+ T cells. After thawing, CD4+ T cells were positively selected. Authors' analysis steps: Out-of-frame sequences were removed, leaving 2 million to 2.5 million distinct TCRbeta sequences. Repertoires were generated with immunoSEQ multiplex PCR, while TCRdb's copy carries only in-frame clones and drops some. V and J calls plus clone size are reproduced from that table; the DNA served to infer D and trimming. The sample has about 92,000 clones, 80% seen once; the top ten hold roughly 4%. The CDR3 is made up of 13 amino acids. V lost 6 bases and J lost 9; bases outside the gene matches: 10. Per germline, CDR1 WSHSY and CDR2 SAAADI. This sample is drawn from a study of memory CD4+ T cells and cytomegalovirus serostatus. Looking at the study overall: Healthy Belgian adult donors included about nine CMV-positive and some 24 CMV-negative people.

The origin of this receptor is an adult in good health and CMV-seropositive. Sequenced input: memory CD4+ T cells from blood. V is TRBV10-2 and J is TRBJ2-5; 7 positions agree with TRBD2. The CDR3 protein is CASSLFVGRAQYF. Here the CDR3 DNA reads TGCGCCAGCAGCCTCTTTGTAGGGAGGGCCCAGTACTTC.